One sample yielded the 18 T cell receptor beta chains listed below, sequenced in a study of T cell repertoires in cytomegalovirus infection (dated by TCRdb to about 2019). These reads were obtained on an Illumina HiSeq 1500. The public reads were quality trimmed at Q25 with fastp and then assembled into clones with MiXCR by TCRdb, keeping productive beta chains. Under each unique CDR3 protein, matching rows form one entry showing the most common genes and DNA. Recorded for this sample are around 540,000 distinct CDR3 sequences; 30% to 35% of them occurred a single time. In total, the top ten clones hold roughly 15% of the sample. The treatment or condition label, as the study defines it: in vitro stimulation with specific CMV peptide epitopes to enrich CMV-specific T cells. Antigen specificity for these receptors is unknown. The sequencing here drew on cultured PBMCs, taken from culture after CMV antigen stimulation. The source is a human donor in good health (CMV status not recorded). Some clones in this sample may be carry-over from other donors' samples.

This clonotype turned up a few times. The chain is built from TRBV7-2 and TRBJ2-7; 8 bases are a match to TRBD2. The CDR3 sequence is 15 residues long. Germline V CDR1 and CDR2: SGHTA, FQGNSA. The CDR3 nucleotides read TGTGCCAGCACCTTAGGTCCTAGCGGGTCCTACGAGCAGTACGTC. Translated: CASTLGPSGSYEQYV.

The CDR3 nucleotides are TGTGCCAGCAGTCCCGACAGGGATTCCTCTGGAAACACCATATATTTT. It encodes CASSPDRDSSGNTIYF. This sequence joins TRBV12-3 or TRBV12-4 and TRBJ1-3, with 7 bases identical to TRBD1. Trimming cost V 5 bases and J 0 bases; bases outside gene matches: 7. This CDR3 is 16 amino acids long.

The rearrangement links TRBV9 to TRBJ2-1, with a weak D call TRBD2 (5 bases). V dropped 3 bases and J dropped 12 bases, with 22 bases sitting between them. Germline V lookup: CDR1 SGDLS, CDR2 YYNGEE. There are 15 residues in the CDR3. This chain's CDR3 is CASSDGLGSGVAQFF. DNA of the CDR3: TGTGCCAGCAGCGACGGACTGGGCTCGGGCGTCGCGCAGTTCTTC.

This sequence joins TRBV6-2 or TRBV6-3 and TRBJ2-2; 10 nucleotides match TRBD2. Trimming cost V 5 bases and J 4 bases; bases outside gene matches: 4. CDR3 length equals 15 residues. Per germline, CDR1 MNHEY and CDR2 SVGEGT. The CDR3 nucleotides are TGTGCCAGCAGTAGCGGGAGGGCCCCCACCGGGGAGCTGTTTTTT. The encoded protein is CASSSGRAPTGELFF.

The V and J genes are TRBV12-3 or TRBV12-4 and TRBJ2-3; D is unclear. V lost 3 bases and J 2 bases, leaving 9 bases between the germline ends. The CDR3 has 14 residues. The CDR3 region has the DNA TGTGCCAGCAGTTTTAGGCGGACCACAGATACGCAGTATTTT. Amino acid sequence: CASSFRRTTDTQYF.

This rearrangement joins TRBV6-2 or TRBV6-3 to TRBJ2-7; 11 bases are a match to TRBD2. There are 17 residues in the CDR3. Per the germline V gene, CDR1 is MNHEY and CDR2 is SVGEGT. V lost 0 bases and J lost 4; bases outside the gene matches: 8. CDR3 sequence: CASSYSSTSGSRYEQYV. CDR3 bases: TGTGCCAGCAGTTACTCGAGCACTAGCGGGAGCAGGTACGAGCAGTACGTC.

The chain is built from TRBV20-1 and TRBJ2-5; tentatively, D is TRBD2 (6 bases). Per germline, CDR1 DFQATT and CDR2 SNEGSKA (reference sequence). The CDR3 contains 13 residues. V was trimmed by 1 base and J by 5 bases, leaving 11 bases between them. The DNA of the CDR3 is TGCAGTGCTAGAGCGGGAGTTGTGGAGACCCAGTACTTC. It codes for CSARAGVVETQYF.

This rearrangement joins TRBV7-9 to TRBJ1-1; tentatively, D is TRBD1 (5 bases). This CDR3 region has 13 residues. V gave up 8 bases and J gave up 1 base, with 11 bases separating them. The germline CDR1 and CDR2 sequences are SEHNR and FQNEAQ (reference sequence). The CDR3 here is CASLGQSNTEAFF. The CDR3 DNA reads TGTGCCAGCCTGGGGCAGTCGAACACTGAAGCTTTCTTT.

This clonotype was seen only a few times. The chain links TRBV20-1 to TRBJ2-7, with 9 bases lining up with TRBD1. This CDR3 has 14 residues. CDR1 is DFQATT and CDR2 is SNEGSKA in the germline V gene (reference sequence). Unmatched junction bases numbered 8, after V lost 4 bases and J lost 4 bases. CDR3 DNA: TGCAGTGCTACATCCGGGACAGGGCGTTACGAGCAGTACTTC. It encodes CSATSGTGRYEQYF.

This chain connects TRBV20-1 to TRBJ2-1, with TRBD2 identical over 8 bases. V lost 5 bases to trimming and J lost 5 bases; unmatched junction nucleotides: 8. This CDR3 contains 14 residues. Germline CDR1 is DFQATT and CDR2 is SNEGSKA (reference sequence). CDR3 in DNA: TGCAGTGCTCCCCTCCGGGGACTAGACAATGAGCAGTTCTTC. It specifies CSAPLRGLDNEQFF.

This clonotype was found a few times. J is TRBJ2-3 and V is TRBV4-1; tentative D call: TRBD2 (6 bases). The CDR3 has 14 amino acids. V lost 10 bases, J lost 5 bases, and 19 bases lay in between. The germline CDR1 and CDR2 sequences are MGHRA and YSYEKL. CDR3 protein: CATRRAGGKDTQYF. In DNA, the CDR3 is TGCGCCACACGACGGGCAGGAGGGAAAGATACGCAGTATTTT.

V is TRBV20-1 and J is TRBJ1-4, with TRBD1 as a possible D gene (6 bases). Trimming took 5 bases from V and 5 from J, leaving 12 bases between them. Germline V CDR1 and CDR2: DFQATT, SNEGSKA (reference sequence). The CDR3 has 13 residues. CDR3 in DNA: TGCAGTGCTCGGGGGGGCCCAAATGAAAAACTGTTTTTT. Translated, it gives CSARGGPNEKLFF.

This clonotype was recorded many times. V is TRBV7-2 and J is TRBJ2-3; D is undetermined. This CDR3 spans 16 amino acids. Trimming pared 5 bases from V and 1 base from J, leaving 16 bases between. Germline CDR1 SGHTA, CDR2 FQGNSA. In nucleotides, the CDR3 is TGTGCCAGCAGCCTATTCCTAGAGCCGGGCACAGATACGCAGTATTTT. Translated: CASSLFLEPGTDTQYF.

The chain recombines TRBV5-1 with TRBJ2-2, with a weak D call TRBD1 (6 bases). Trimming took off 1 base at V and 0 bases at J, with 10 bases between the two ends. The CDR3 loop spans 16 amino acids. CDR1 SGHRS and CDR2 YFSETQ come from the germline V gene. The CDR3 region has the DNA TGCGCCAGCAGCTTGAATACAGGGCCGAACACCGGGGAGCTGTTTTTT. Translating gives CASSLNTGPNTGELFF.

The gene calls are TRBV29-1 and TRBJ2-7; D gene ambiguous. Germline values: CDR1 SQVTM, CDR2 ANQGSEA. This CDR3 region has 15 residues. With 4 bases removed from V and 1 base from J, the gap between germline ends came to 17 bases. CDR3 region: CSVGVWTRRSYEQYF. Written as DNA, the CDR3 is TGCAGCGTTGGGGTCTGGACCCGCCGATCCTACGAGCAGTACTTC.

V is TRBV28 and J is TRBJ2-4; no firm D call. This CDR3 comprises 14 residues. CDR1 and CDR2 from the germline V gene are MDHEN and SYDVKM. V was cut by 6 bases and J by 7 bases, with 16 bases left in between. CDR3 sequence: CASSLSDNLNIQYF. The DNA for the CDR3 is TGTGCCAGCAGCCTCAGTGACAATCTGAACATTCAGTACTTC. The whole variable domain, filled in from reference TRBV28 and TRBJ2-4, reads DVKVTQSSRYLVKRTGEKVFLECVQDMDHENMFWYRQDPGLGLRLIYFSYDVKMKEKGDIPEGYSVSREKKERFSLILESASTNQTSMYLCASSLSDNLNIQYFGAGTRLSVL.

In its sample, this clonotype was seen a few times. The chain recombines TRBV19 with TRBJ2-1, with TRBD1 identical over 8 bases. J gave up 9 bases and V 2 bases, and 24 bases lay outside the gene matches. The CDR3 totals 20 residues. Germline CDR1 and CDR2: LNHDA and SQIVND (reference sequence). The CDR3: CASSISSPHSGTGPVIEQFF. The CDR3 DNA reads as TGTGCCAGTAGTATATCATCTCCCCATTCCGGGACAGGTCCTGTAATTGAGCAGTTCTTC.

This clonotype was seen more than once but under ten times. This chain links TRBV12-3 or TRBV12-4 with TRBJ2-1, with D perhaps matching TRBD2 (6 bases). Trimming pared 10 bases from V and 3 bases from J, leaving 10 bases between. The CDR3 is 12 amino acids. CDR3 residues: CATWDFYNEQFF. CDR3 bases: TGTGCCACCTGGGACTTCTACAATGAGCAGTTCTTC.